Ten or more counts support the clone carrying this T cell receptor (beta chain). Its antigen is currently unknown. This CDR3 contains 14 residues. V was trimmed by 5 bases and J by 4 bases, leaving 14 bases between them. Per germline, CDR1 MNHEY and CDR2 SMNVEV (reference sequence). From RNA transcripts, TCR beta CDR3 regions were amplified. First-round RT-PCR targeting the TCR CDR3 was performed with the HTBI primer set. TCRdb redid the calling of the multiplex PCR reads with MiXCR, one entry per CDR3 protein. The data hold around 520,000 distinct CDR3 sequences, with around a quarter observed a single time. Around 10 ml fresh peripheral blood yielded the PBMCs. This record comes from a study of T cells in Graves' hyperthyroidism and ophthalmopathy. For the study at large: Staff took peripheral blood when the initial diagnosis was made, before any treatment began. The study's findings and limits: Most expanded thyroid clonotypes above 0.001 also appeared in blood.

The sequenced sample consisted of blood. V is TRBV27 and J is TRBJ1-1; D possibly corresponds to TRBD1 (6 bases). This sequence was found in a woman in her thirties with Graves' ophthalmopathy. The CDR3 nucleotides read TGTGCCAGCAGTCCTTGGACAGAAAGCACTGAAGCTTTCTTT. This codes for CASSPWTESTEAFF.